This TCR beta chain emerged from a study of T cell repertoires in cytomegalovirus infection (dated by TCRdb to the late 2010s). Some background on the complete study: The HLA type of each donor mattered for the analysis, because public TCR beta signatures pointed to carriage of CMV infection along with the matching HLA type.

With respect to this clonotype: There is no known antigen for this receptor. Base qualities are missing; no much larger clone stands one base away.

Beyond this particular receptor, the publication reports: In the ex vivo response, HLA-C-restricted CMV-specific TCR beta clonotypes were dominant, and in two of eight donors the single most frequent clonotype came from this HLA-C-restricted group. In both this cohort and an independent approximately 400-donor cohort, the cumulative frequency of public TCR beta family members distinguished carriers of CMV infection plus the relevant HLA type.

The germline V gene specifies MDHEN as CDR1 and SYDVKM as CDR2. Inclusive of the bounding cysteine and phenylalanine, the CDR3 is 17 residues long. Only CDR3 DNA remains: 51 bases, in frame from the first base. The V and J ends are trimmed by 5 bases and 0 bases, leaving 16 bases between them. Sequencing instrument: Illumina HiSeq 1500. TCRdb reprocessed the public reads (quality trimming at Q25 with fastp, clone calling with MiXCR) and kept in-frame beta chains. Rows with one shared CDR3 protein collapse into an entry with the most common genes and DNA. The sample records around 320,000 distinct CDR3 sequences, over 7.5% of which are singletons. The ten largest account for 3.5% to 4.5% of the sample.

The rearrangement joined TRBV28 to TRBJ1-4; the D region possibly corresponds to TRBD1 (6 bases align). Sequenced input: PBMCs. This clonotype originated in a human donor in good health (CMV status not recorded). Some clones in this sample may be carry-over from other donors' samples. The DNA is as follows: TGTGCCAGCAGTCGTGGGGGCTCTCGGGCAACTAATGAAAAACTGTTTTTT. Its amino acids are CASSRGGSRATNEKLFF.